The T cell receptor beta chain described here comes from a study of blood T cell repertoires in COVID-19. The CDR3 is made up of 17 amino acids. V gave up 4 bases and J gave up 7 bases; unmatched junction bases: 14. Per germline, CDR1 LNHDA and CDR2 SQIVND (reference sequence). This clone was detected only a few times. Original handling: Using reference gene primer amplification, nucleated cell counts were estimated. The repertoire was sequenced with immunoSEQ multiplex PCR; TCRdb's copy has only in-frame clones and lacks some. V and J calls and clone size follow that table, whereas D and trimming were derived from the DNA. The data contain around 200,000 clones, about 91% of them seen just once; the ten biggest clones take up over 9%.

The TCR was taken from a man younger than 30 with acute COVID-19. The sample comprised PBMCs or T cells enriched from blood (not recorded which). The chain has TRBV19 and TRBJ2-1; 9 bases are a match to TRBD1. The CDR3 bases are TGTGCCAGTAGTAAGGTAGAGGGGACAGGGTTTCTTAATGAGCAGTTCTTC. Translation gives CASSKVEGTGFLNEQFF.